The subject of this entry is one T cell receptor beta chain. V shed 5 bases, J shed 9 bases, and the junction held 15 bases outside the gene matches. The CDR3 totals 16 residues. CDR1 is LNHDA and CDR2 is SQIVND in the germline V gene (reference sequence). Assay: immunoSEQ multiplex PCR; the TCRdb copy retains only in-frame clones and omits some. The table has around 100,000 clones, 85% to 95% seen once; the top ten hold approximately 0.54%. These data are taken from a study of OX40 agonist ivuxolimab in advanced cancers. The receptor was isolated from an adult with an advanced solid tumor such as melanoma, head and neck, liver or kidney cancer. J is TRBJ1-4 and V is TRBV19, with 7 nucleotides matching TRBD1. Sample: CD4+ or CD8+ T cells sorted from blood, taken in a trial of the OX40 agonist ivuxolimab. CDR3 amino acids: CASSPVPGQRNQKLFF. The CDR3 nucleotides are TGTGCCAGTAGTCCAGTTCCGGGACAGCGGAATCAAAAACTGTTTTTT.